This record covers a single TCR beta chain. This entry is derived from a study of T cell changes during pregnancy in multiple sclerosis. V shed 2 bases and J 4 bases; nucleotides not matched to a gene: 4. This CDR3 contains 14 residues. Germline V gene sequence: CDR1 SGHKS, CDR2 YYEKEE (reference sequence). TCRdb's copy holds only in-frame clones and misses some; the assay was immunoSEQ multiplex PCR. The data contain 88,000 or so clones, under 95% of them singletons. The specimen was peripheral blood, collected before pregnancy. J is TRBJ2-7 and V is TRBV5-5; 9 positions match TRBD1. The clonotype originates from a female donor with multiple sclerosis, enrolled in a pregnancy study. CDR3 in amino acids: CASSLGTGQYEQYF. As DNA, the CDR3 is TGTGCCAGCAGCTTAGGGACAGGGCAGTACGAGCAGTACTTC.